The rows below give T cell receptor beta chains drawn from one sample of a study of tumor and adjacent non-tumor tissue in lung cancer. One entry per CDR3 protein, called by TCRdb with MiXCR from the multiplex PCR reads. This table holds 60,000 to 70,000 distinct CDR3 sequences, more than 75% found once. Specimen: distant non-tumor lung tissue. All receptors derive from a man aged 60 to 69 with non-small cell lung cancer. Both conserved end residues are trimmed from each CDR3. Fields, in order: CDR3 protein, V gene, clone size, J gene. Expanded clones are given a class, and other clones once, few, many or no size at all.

CDR3 protein: ASNRSETSGSYELH
V gene: TRBV4-2
clone size: .
J gene: TRBJ2-7

CDR3 protein: SARGLHNIQY
V gene: TRBV20-1
clone size: .
J gene: TRBJ2-4

CDR3 protein: SAQTGADSTDTKY
V gene: TRBV29-1
clone size: .
J gene: TRBJ2-3

CDR3 protein: DSSWVGVNEQF
V gene: TRBV6-5
clone size: .
J gene: TRBJ2-1

CDR3 protein: TNSRWTSGRQETQY
V gene: TRBV14
clone size: few
J gene: TRBJ2-5

CDR3 protein: VSSVGTGPPGGYT
V gene: TRBV9
clone size: .
J gene: TRBJ1-2

CDR3 protein: ASRYQGQGGEKLF
V gene: TRBV6-5
clone size: once
J gene: TRBJ1-4

CDR3 protein: ASSSAYNEHF
V gene: TRBV11-2
clone size: .
J gene: TRBJ2-1

CDR3 protein: RVVGLNSGELF
V gene: TRBV29-1
clone size: .
J gene: TRBJ2-2

CDR3 protein: ASSFASTYEQY
V gene: TRBV5-1
clone size: many
J gene: TRBJ2-7

CDR3 protein: ASSRSGAAKNIQY
V gene: TRBV11-2
clone size: many
J gene: TRBJ2-4

CDR3 protein: ASSPRKGGGYT
V gene: TRBV12-3/TRBV12-4
clone size: .
J gene: TRBJ1-2

CDR3 protein: ANSYSNSGESYEQY
V gene: TRBV6-2/TRBV6-3
clone size: .
J gene: TRBJ2-7

CDR3 protein: ASSSLMRWGTGELF
V gene: TRBV11-1
clone size: .
J gene: TRBJ2-2

CDR3 protein: ASREVWTSGSRDEQF
V gene: TRBV5-1
clone size: .
J gene: TRBJ2-1

CDR3 protein: SAPQTDMGIWEDTQY
V gene: TRBV20-1
clone size: .
J gene: TRBJ2-3

CDR3 protein: SVRDLSPDTQY
V gene: TRBV20-1
clone size: .
J gene: TRBJ2-3

CDR3 protein: ASSSFSETQY
V gene: TRBV5-5
clone size: many
J gene: TRBJ2-5

CDR3 protein: NAAYSFYEQY
V gene: TRBV29-1
clone size: .
J gene: TRBJ2-7

CDR3 protein: ASREGTGAYEQY
V gene: TRBV6-1
clone size: .
J gene: TRBJ2-7

CDR3 protein: ASNSGTGFTEAF
V gene: TRBV28
clone size: .
J gene: TRBJ1-1

CDR3 protein: TSGQQGFEAF
V gene: TRBV4-1
clone size: .
J gene: TRBJ1-1

CDR3 protein: ASSLNGGRGNEQF
V gene: TRBV7-9
clone size: many
J gene: TRBJ2-1

CDR3 protein: SLLEGATDTQY
V gene: TRBV29-1
clone size: .
J gene: TRBJ2-3

CDR3 protein: ASSRVSRLIIDGYS
V gene: TRBV6-6
clone size: .
J gene: TRBJ1-2

CDR3 protein: DSTSSNTQY
V gene: TRBV25-1
clone size: .
J gene: TRBJ2-4

CDR3 protein: SARGQDRPNQPQY
V gene: TRBV20-1
clone size: .
J gene: TRBJ1-5

CDR3 protein: ATSRDLAMNTEAF
V gene: TRBV15
clone size: few
J gene: TRBJ1-1

CDR3 protein: VSTRDREMDTQY
V gene: TRBV11-2
clone size: .
J gene: TRBJ2-3

CDR3 protein: ASSGGGQNQPQH
V gene: TRBV6-1
clone size: .
J gene: TRBJ1-5

CDR3 protein: ASSIQDRATEAF
V gene: TRBV28
clone size: .
J gene: TRBJ1-1

CDR3 protein: ASSYPAWDSDEQF
V gene: TRBV6-1
clone size: .
J gene: TRBJ2-1

CDR3 protein: GSSSEVYAVGVDTQY
V gene: TRBV14
clone size: .
J gene: TRBJ2-3

CDR3 protein: ATSDFGATYGYT
V gene: TRBV24-1
clone size: many
J gene: TRBJ1-2

CDR3 protein: ASSYGILDEQF
V gene: TRBV6-5
clone size: .
J gene: TRBJ2-1

CDR3 protein: ASSPGNSNTWELF
V gene: TRBV5-1
clone size: once
J gene: TRBJ2-2

CDR3 protein: SVALGGISYEQC
V gene: TRBV29-1
clone size: .
J gene: TRBJ2-7

CDR3 protein: TSSQSPVGAADYNEQF
V gene: TRBV4-1
clone size: .
J gene: TRBJ2-1

CDR3 protein: NADRDYQETQN
V gene: TRBV20-1
clone size: once
J gene: TRBJ2-5

CDR3 protein: ARSRWGQRNTEAF
V gene: TRBV14
clone size: .
J gene: TRBJ1-1